These T cell receptor beta chains were read from a single sample in a study of blood T cell repertoires in COVID-19. Clones were sequenced by immunoSEQ multiplex PCR, and TCRdb holds only the in-frame ones, with some missing. The sample records under 300,000 clones, 86% being singletons. Sequences were obtained from PBMCs or T cells enriched from blood (not recorded which). These receptors all stem from a woman aged 40-49 years with acute COVID-19. Each CDR3 is given with its conserved first and last residue.

len: 19; v_gene: TRBV3-1/TRBV3-2; CDR3aa: CASSPVTGTSGTPLYEQYF
len: 14; v_gene: TRBV14; CDR3aa: CASRHSGSGNEQFF
len: 17; v_gene: TRBV9; CDR3aa: CASSVEGLAGPYNEQFF
len: 15; v_gene: TRBV3-1/TRBV3-2; CDR3aa: CASSPRGLKVYGYTF
len: 13; v_gene: TRBV29-1; CDR3aa: CSVAGGSGNTIYF
len: 14; v_gene: TRBV7-6; CDR3aa: CASSLRTGTDTQYF
len: 16; v_gene: TRBV3-1/TRBV3-2; CDR3aa: CASSHRTSGSEETQYF
len: 13; v_gene: TRBV5-1; CDR3aa: CASSLWPLETQYF
len: 12; v_gene: TRBV19; CDR3aa: CASSLGHPPLHF
len: 14; v_gene: TRBV9; CDR3aa: CASSPGTFYNEQFF
len: 16; v_gene: TRBV5-1; CDR3aa: CASSPRQGITSTEAFF
len: 17; v_gene: TRBV5-1; CDR3aa: CASMLHRTSGHSVKQFF
len: 12; v_gene: TRBV7-2; CDR3aa: CASSLPLVEQFF
len: 14; v_gene: TRBV7-9; CDR3aa: CASSFAGENTEAFF
len: 13; v_gene: TRBV7-9; CDR3aa: CASSFPGDTEAFF
len: 14; v_gene: TRBV4-1; CDR3aa: CASSLRIGGYGYTF
len: 12; v_gene: TRBV19; CDR3aa: CASSDRGDTQYF
len: 15; v_gene: TRBV29-1; CDR3aa: CSVEAGFSGANVLTF
len: 16; v_gene: TRBV25-1; CDR3aa: CASAYRGGSGANVLTF
len: 15; v_gene: TRBV15; CDR3aa: CATSKGGQDQETQYF
len: 15; v_gene: TRBV5-8; CDR3aa: CASSIRPGGNSPLHF
len: 13; v_gene: TRBV29-1; CDR3aa: CSVDSGQGYGYTF
len: 14; v_gene: TRBV19; CDR3aa: CASSIRREMDEQYF
len: 15; v_gene: TRBV5-1; CDR3aa: CASSFGTGGSYEQFF
len: 16; v_gene: TRBV23-1; CDR3aa: CASSQLGGSNTDTQYF
len: 19; v_gene: TRBV24-1; CDR3aa: CATSDTSDRDHYSNQPQHF
len: 15; v_gene: TRBV6-5; CDR3aa: CASITPGTRGDTQYF
len: 14; v_gene: TRBV3-1/TRBV3-2; CDR3aa: CASSRGTLLEGYTF
len: 15; v_gene: TRBV6-6; CDR3aa: CASSYSRGGKNIQYF
len: 13; v_gene: TRBV5-8; CDR3aa: CASRLGTGPKQYF
len: 13; v_gene: TRBV27; CDR3aa: CASRGQGTEKLFF
len: 14; v_gene: TRBV27; CDR3aa: CASRMGLAGGELFF
len: 16; v_gene: TRBV19; CDR3aa: CASSIGDRLSSYEQYF
len: 13; v_gene: TRBV6-5; CDR3aa: CASSRTGTHEQFF
len: 15; v_gene: TRBV6-1; CDR3aa: CASSEEGRRAETQYF
len: 13; v_gene: TRBV19; CDR3aa: CASIGGRGYEQYF
len: 13; v_gene: TRBV30; CDR3aa: CAWSTGDNYEQYF
len: 13; v_gene: TRBV12-3/TRBV12-4; CDR3aa: CASSFAGGAEQFF
len: 12; v_gene: TRBV18; CDR3aa: CASSGQGTEAFF
len: 13; v_gene: TRBV11-2; CDR3aa: CASYSGGLNEQYF
len: 16; v_gene: TRBV9; CDR3aa: CASSVTGTSANNEQFF
len: 15; v_gene: TRBV19; CDR3aa: CASSIADRRNTEAFF
len: 12; v_gene: TRBV6-1; CDR3aa: CASSEAPNTIYF
len: 15; v_gene: TRBV4-1; CDR3aa: CASSQAQESTDTQYF
len: 19; v_gene: TRBV5-7; CDR3aa: CASSHSSVRPGITNYGYTF
len: 17; v_gene: TRBV19; CDR3aa: CASSIDRGGKISQPQHF
len: 13; v_gene: TRBV6-5; CDR3aa: CASRQGANQPQHF
len: 15; v_gene: TRBV3-1/TRBV3-2; CDR3aa: CASSQDVWRSYEQYF
len: 13; v_gene: TRBV5-1; CDR3aa: CASSLGYLYEQYF